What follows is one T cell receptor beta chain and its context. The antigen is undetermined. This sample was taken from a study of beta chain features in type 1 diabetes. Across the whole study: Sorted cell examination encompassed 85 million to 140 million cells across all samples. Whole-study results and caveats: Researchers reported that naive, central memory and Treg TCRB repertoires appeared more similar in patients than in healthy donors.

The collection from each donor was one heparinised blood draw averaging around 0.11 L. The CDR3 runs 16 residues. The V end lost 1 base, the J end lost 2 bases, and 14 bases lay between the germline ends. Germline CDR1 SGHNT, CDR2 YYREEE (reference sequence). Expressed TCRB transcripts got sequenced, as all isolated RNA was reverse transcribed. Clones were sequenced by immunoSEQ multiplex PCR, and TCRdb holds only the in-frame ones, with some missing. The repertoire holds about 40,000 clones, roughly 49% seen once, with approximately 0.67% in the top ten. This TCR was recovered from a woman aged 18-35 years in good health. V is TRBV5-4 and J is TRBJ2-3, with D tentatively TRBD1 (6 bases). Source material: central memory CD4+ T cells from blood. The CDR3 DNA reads TGTGCCAGCAGCTTGAATCTGGACAGCTTCACAGATACGCAGTATTTT. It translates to CASSLNLDSFTDTQYF.